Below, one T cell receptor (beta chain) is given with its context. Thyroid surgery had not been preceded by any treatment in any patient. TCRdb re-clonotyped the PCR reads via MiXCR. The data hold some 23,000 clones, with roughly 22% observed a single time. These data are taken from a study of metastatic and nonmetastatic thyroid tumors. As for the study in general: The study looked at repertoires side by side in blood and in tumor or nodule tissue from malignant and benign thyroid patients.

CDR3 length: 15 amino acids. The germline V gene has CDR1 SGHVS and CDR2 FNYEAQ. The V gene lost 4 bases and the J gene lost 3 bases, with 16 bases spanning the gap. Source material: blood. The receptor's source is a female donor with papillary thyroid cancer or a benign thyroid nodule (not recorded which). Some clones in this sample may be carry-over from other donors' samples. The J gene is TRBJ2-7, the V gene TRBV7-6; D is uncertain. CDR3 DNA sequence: TGTGCCAGCAGCTCCGAGGATCGGCCCAGCTACGAGCAGTACTTC. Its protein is CASSSEDRPSYEQYF.